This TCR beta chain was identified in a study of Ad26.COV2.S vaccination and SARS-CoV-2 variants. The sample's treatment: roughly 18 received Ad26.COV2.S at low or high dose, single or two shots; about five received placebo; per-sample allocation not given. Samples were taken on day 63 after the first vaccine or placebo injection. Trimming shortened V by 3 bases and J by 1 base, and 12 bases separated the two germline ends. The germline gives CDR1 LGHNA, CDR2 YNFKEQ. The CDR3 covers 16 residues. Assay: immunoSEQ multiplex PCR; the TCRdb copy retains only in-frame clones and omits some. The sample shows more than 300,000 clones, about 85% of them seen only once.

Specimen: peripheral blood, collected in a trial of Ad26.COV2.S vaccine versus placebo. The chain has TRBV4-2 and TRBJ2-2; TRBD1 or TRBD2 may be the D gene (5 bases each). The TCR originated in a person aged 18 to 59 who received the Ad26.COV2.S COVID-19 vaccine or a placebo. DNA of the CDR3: TGTGCCAGCAGCCAGGGGACCATATTGAACACCGGGGAGCTGTTTTTT. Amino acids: CASSQGTILNTGELFF.